The 31 T cell receptor beta chains below come from one sample, sequenced in a study of shared T cell receptors in the human thymus. The protocol was immunoSEQ multiplex PCR, while the TCRdb copy is restricted to in-frame clones and leaves out a portion. The sample holds 500,000 to 550,000 clones; around 78% are singletons and the top ten take 0.013%. This sample also appeared in a second study, on human thymus T cells.

Material for sequencing was thymocytes. The receptors shown here come from a boy under two years old with a congenital heart defect.

This clone appeared once. The CDR3 reads CASSVGASSYNEQFF. CDR3 DNA sequence: TGTGCCAGCAGTGTTGGGGCCAGCTCCTACAATGAGCAGTTCTTC. The chain links TRBV2 to TRBJ2-1, with D possibly matching TRBD1 (5 bases). Trimming removed 4 bases at V and 0 bases at J, with 10 bases between. The germline V gene encodes CDR1 SNHLY and CDR2 FYNNEI. The CDR3 loop spans 15 amino acids.

The chain recombines TRBV14 with TRBJ1-2; 10 bases are a match to TRBD1. The germline V gene encodes CDR1 SGHDN and CDR2 FVKESK. The J segment lost 5 bases and the V segment lost 10 bases, leaving 16 bases of the junction unmatched. The length of the CDR3 is 16 residues. Written as DNA, the CDR3 is TGTGCCACCACCCCTCCAGCCGGGACAGGGGCTTATGGCTACACCTTC. It is translated as CATTPPAGTGAYGYTF.

This rearrangement joins TRBV4-3 to TRBJ2-3; 13 nucleotides align to TRBD2. Germline V lookup: CDR1 LGHNA, CDR2 YSLEER. The CDR3 is 19 amino acids. The J segment lost 1 base and the V segment lost 3 bases, leaving 10 bases of the junction unmatched. For the CDR3, the DNA is TGCGCCAGCAGCCAGGACCGAGGACTAGCGGGAGTCGGCACAGATACGCAGTATTTT. Its protein is CASSQDRGLAGVGTDTQYF.

This chain links TRBV9 with TRBJ1-1; 11 nucleotides align to TRBD1. The CDR3 spans 14 residues. CDR1 and CDR2 from the germline V gene are SGDLS and YYNGEE. Trimming cost V 4 bases and J 6 bases; bases outside gene matches: 5. Here the CDR3 DNA reads TGTGCCAGCAGCTACGGACAGGGGGCTGCTGAAGCTTTCTTT. Translation: CASSYGQGAAEAFF.

The V and J genes are TRBV6-5 and TRBJ1-2; TRBD1 agrees at 7 bases. The length of the CDR3 is 15 residues. Germline V gives CDR1 MNHEY, CDR2 SVGAGI. V shed 7 bases, J shed 4 bases, and the junction held 12 bases outside the gene matches. DNA of the CDR3: TGTGCCAGCATCGGACAGACAGGGCTTTCCTATGGCTACACCTTC. As protein: CASIGQTGLSYGYTF.

This chain uses TRBV29-1 with TRBJ2-5, with TRBD2 identical over 12 bases. The junction had 5 bases not matched to a gene; V was cut back by 7 bases and J by 5 bases. Germline CDR1 SQVTM, CDR2 ANQGSEA. The CDR3 runs 13 residues. The CDR3 DNA reads as TGCAGCGCGGCGACTAGCGGGAGTGAGACCCAGTACTTC. It yields the protein CSAATSGSETQYF.

This clone has a handful of counts. The chain employs TRBV4-1 and TRBJ2-3; D is unresolved. Germline V gene sequence: CDR1 MGHRA, CDR2 YSYEKL. The CDR3 length is 17 residues. V lost 0 bases and J lost 2, with 15 bases in between. The CDR3 reads CASSQDLGRLSTDTQYF. The CDR3 DNA sequence: TGCGCCAGCAGCCAAGATCTGGGTCGACTTTCCACAGATACGCAGTATTTT.

The V gene is TRBV18, the J gene TRBJ1-1; D uncertain. Trimming pared 2 bases from V and 0 bases from J, leaving 7 bases between. This CDR3 has 14 amino acids. CDR1 and CDR2 (germline): KGHSH, LQKENI. CDR3 loop: CASSPAGMNTEAFF. The CDR3 nucleotides read TGTGCCAGCTCACCAGCGGGGATGAACACTGAAGCTTTCTTT.

The CDR3 DNA follows: TGTGCCAGCAATCGACAGGGTGATCAGCCCCAGCATTTT. It yields the protein CASNRQGDQPQHF. This sequence joins TRBV27 and TRBJ1-5, with 7 bases lining up with TRBD1. CDR1 and CDR2 (germline): MNHEY, SMNVEV (reference sequence). The V and J ends lost 7 bases and 5 bases, in that order; junction bases with no gene match: 5. This CDR3 region has 13 residues.

This chain joins TRBV2 and TRBJ2-3; possibly TRBD2 for D (6 bases). Trimming removed 6 bases at V and 1 base at J, with 8 bases between. The germline gives CDR1 SNHLY, CDR2 FYNNEI. This CDR3 has 13 residues. The CDR3 region has the DNA TGTGCCAGCAGGTCGGGGGGCACAGATACGCAGTATTTT. This codes for CASRSGGTDTQYF.

This chain links TRBV6-5 with TRBJ1-5; D remains ambiguous. V dropped 5 bases and J dropped 5 bases, with 10 bases sitting between them. This CDR3 spans 13 amino acids. CDR1 is MNHEY, CDR2 SVGAGI, per germline. The CDR3 spells CASSNRRDQPQHF. The DNA for the CDR3 is TGTGCCAGCAGTAACCGACGGGATCAGCCCCAGCATTTT.

The chain is built from TRBV6-5 and TRBJ1-4; 10 bases line up with TRBD1. The CDR3 consists of 15 residues. V lost 5 bases to trimming and J lost 8 bases; unmatched junction nucleotides: 8. CDR1 MNHEY and CDR2 SVGAGI come from the germline V gene. This CDR3 reads CASSKPGQGTEKLFF. The CDR3 DNA reads TGTGCCAGCAGTAAACCGGGACAGGGGACGGAAAAACTGTTTTTT.

The V call is TRBV27, the J call TRBJ2-5, with D uncertain. Per the germline V gene, CDR1 is MNHEY and CDR2 is SMNVEV (reference sequence). The germline V and J ends were trimmed by 7 bases and 2 bases, with 11 bases remaining between them. CDR3 length equals 13 residues. The CDR3 DNA reads TGTGCCAGCAAGCCGAAGCTACAAGAGACCCAGTACTTC. Protein sequence: CASKPKLQETQYF.

This chain connects TRBV7-9 to TRBJ2-5; D may be TRBD2 (6 bases). The CDR3 consists of 15 residues. Trimming shortened V by 3 bases and J by 0 bases, and 11 bases separated the two germline ends. Germline-derived CDR1 and CDR2 are SEHNR and FQNEAQ (reference sequence). CDR3 in amino acids: CASSLREGYQETQYF. CDR3 nucleotides: TGTGCCAGCAGCTTGCGGGAAGGGTACCAAGAGACCCAGTACTTC.

The chain employs TRBV30 and TRBJ2-7; 8 nucleotides match TRBD1. CDR3 length: 13 amino acids. V lost 4 bases to trimming and J lost 5 bases; unmatched junction nucleotides: 7. Germline assignment: CDR1 GTSNPN and CDR2 SVGIG (reference sequence). The CDR3 DNA reads as TGTGCCTGGATGACAGGGGAAGGGGACGAGCAGTACTTC. It translates to CAWMTGEGDEQYF. Drawing the rest from reference TRBV30 and TRBJ2-7, the complete variable domain is SQTIHQWPATLVQPVGSPLSLECTVEGTSNPNLYWYRQAAGRGLQLLFYSVGIGQISSEVPQNLSASRPQDRQFILSSKKLLLSDSGFYLCAWMTGEGDEQYFGPGTRLTVT.

This clone was seen a few times. The V and J genes are TRBV27 and TRBJ2-1; 10 positions agree with TRBD1. The germline V gene encodes CDR1 MNHEY and CDR2 SMNVEV (reference sequence). Unmatched junction bases numbered 2, after V lost 0 bases and J lost 3 bases. CDR3 length: 16 amino acids. The CDR3 sequence is CASSLSGQGGYNEQFF. In DNA form, the CDR3 reads TGTGCCAGCAGTTTATCTGGACAGGGGGGCTACAATGAGCAGTTCTTC.

The chain links TRBV25-1 to TRBJ1-4; D gene uncertain. This CDR3 is 15 amino acids long. Germline V lookup: CDR1 MGHDK, CDR2 SYGVNS. V was trimmed by 6 bases and J by 1 base, leaving 12 bases between them. Here the CDR3 DNA reads TGTGCCAGCAGCCTCCAGGTGTTAACTAATGAAAAACTGTTTTTT. Its translation is CASSLQVLTNEKLFF. Looking up the rest from reference TRBV25-1 and TRBJ1-4 gives the full variable domain: EADIYQTPRYLVIGTGKKITLECSQTMGHDKMYWYQQDPGMELHLIHYSYGVNSTEKGDLSSESTVSRIRTEHFPLTLESARPSHTSQYLCASSLQVLTNEKLFFGSGTQLSVL.

The CDR3, as DNA: TGTGCCAGTATGGGGGCCGGGAGGAACACCTACAATGAGCAGTTCTTC. Protein sequence: CASMGAGRNTYNEQFF. The rearrangement uses TRBV19 and TRBJ2-1, with D perhaps matching TRBD2 (7 bases). The CDR3 covers 16 residues. Germline lookup yields CDR1 LNHDA and CDR2 SQIVND (reference sequence). V was trimmed by 7 bases and J by 2 bases, leaving 18 bases between them. The whole variable domain, remainder taken from reference TRBV19 and TRBJ2-1, is DGGITQSPKYLFRKEGQNVTLSCEQNLNHDAMYWYRQDPGQGLRLIYYSQIVNDFQKGDIAEGYSVSREKKESFPLTVTSAQKNPTAFYLCASMGAGRNTYNEQFFGPGTRLTVL.

The chain has TRBV18 and TRBJ1-5; 8 bases align to TRBD1. Germline V lookup: CDR1 KGHSH, CDR2 LQKENI. The trim removed 5 bases at V and 3 bases at J, leaving 3 bases unmatched. The CDR3 consists of 14 residues. The CDR3 region has the DNA TGTGCCAGCTCAGGACAGGGCGACAATCAGCCCCAGCATTTT. This gives the protein CASSGQGDNQPQHF. Looking up the rest from reference TRBV18 and TRBJ1-5 gives the full variable domain: NAGVMQNPRHLVRRRGQEARLRCSPMKGHSHVYWYRQLPEEGLKFMVYLQKENIIDESGMPKERFSAEFPKEGPSILRIQQVVRGDSAAYFCASSGQGDNQPQHFGDGTRLSIL.

The chain combines TRBV7-2 with TRBJ1-4, with D possibly TRBD1 on 6 matching bases. The CDR3 totals 16 residues. Germline assignment: CDR1 SGHTA and CDR2 FQGNSA. Between the trimmed V and J ends, which lost 1 base and 3 bases, there was a span of 12 bases. In nucleotides, the CDR3 is TGTGCCAGCAGCTTAGTAGGGGGGGCGTCTAATGAAAAACTGTTTTTT. It translates to CASSLVGGASNEKLFF.

The genes are TRBV6-1 and TRBJ2-2; 8 bases line up with TRBD2. V lost 2 bases to trimming and J lost 4 bases; unmatched junction nucleotides: 9. The CDR3 length is 17 residues. Germline assignment: CDR1 MNHNS and CDR2 SASEGT. The CDR3 DNA reads as TGTGCCAGCAGTGAAACCCCGGGACTAGGGTTCACCGGGGAGCTGTTTTTT. Protein product: CASSETPGLGFTGELFF.

This chain joins TRBV7-3 and TRBJ2-1; TRBD1 is a possible D gene (5 bases). This CDR3 has 17 amino acids. The V and J ends lost 5 bases and 4 bases respectively, with 21 bases between them. CDR1 and CDR2 (germline): SGHTA, FQGTGA. CDR3 loop: CASSPHTQGMVYNEQFF. In DNA, the CDR3 is TGTGCCAGCAGCCCCCATACCCAGGGTATGGTTTACAATGAGCAGTTCTTC.

The chain links TRBV5-1 to TRBJ2-1, with 9 bases that match TRBD2. Germline CDR1 reads SGHRS; CDR2 reads YFSETQ. The CDR3 totals 17 residues. The V segment lost 0 bases and the J segment 7 bases; nucleotides outside the gene matches: 11. The CDR3 region has the DNA TGCGCCAGCAGCTTGGATAGTAGCGGGAGACTTGCAAATGAGCAGTTCTTC. Its translation: CASSLDSSGRLANEQFF. Drawing the rest from reference TRBV5-1 and TRBJ2-1, the complete variable domain is KAGVTQTPRYLIKTRGQQVTLSCSPISGHRSVSWYQQTPGQGLQFLFEYFSETQRNKGNFPGRFSGRQFSNSRSEMNVSTLELGDSALYLCASSLDSSGRLANEQFFGPGTRLTVL.

This clone was found a few times. The chain recombines TRBV19 with TRBJ2-1; 7 nucleotides align to TRBD2. Losses at the gene ends were 3 bases for V and 6 bases for J; bases not matched to a gene: 8. Germline V gene sequence: CDR1 LNHDA, CDR2 SQIVND (reference sequence). The CDR3 loop spans 15 amino acids. Here the CDR3 reads CASSMRREYRNEQFF. The DNA of the CDR3 is TGTGCCAGTAGTATGAGGCGGGAGTACCGCAATGAGCAGTTCTTC.

This clone was detected once. This sequence joins TRBV4-3 and TRBJ2-3, with 8 nucleotides matching TRBD2. Trimming at V came to 1 base and at J to 5 bases, leaving 5 bases not matched to a gene. The germline V gene has CDR1 LGHNA and CDR2 YSLEER. The length of the CDR3 is 15 residues. The CDR3 region has the DNA TGCGCCAGCAGCCAAGTACCGGGGGGGGAAGATACGCAGTATTTT. The encoded protein is CASSQVPGGEDTQYF.

The chain recombines TRBV4-3 with TRBJ2-3; TRBD2 is a possible D gene (5 bases). V shed 0 bases and J shed 6 bases, with 10 bases lying between them. Germline CDR1 reads LGHNA; CDR2 reads YSLEER. The CDR3 loop spans 14 amino acids. The CDR3 protein is CASSQDRGRDTQYF. The CDR3 DNA reads as TGCGCCAGCAGCCAAGATCGCGGGCGGGATACGCAGTATTTT.

The chain has TRBV5-1 and TRBJ2-5; no clear D. CDR3 length equals 14 residues. CDR1 SGHRS and CDR2 YFSETQ come from the germline V gene. With 0 bases removed from V and 2 bases from J, the gap between germline ends came to 8 bases. In nucleotides, the CDR3 is TGCGCCAGCAGCTTGGTGCGGCAGCAAGAGACCCAGTACTTC. The encoded protein is CASSLVRQQETQYF.

The chain combines TRBV12-5 with TRBJ2-2; 11 bases align to TRBD1. Trimming removed 2 bases from V and 8 bases from J; junction bases left unmatched: 10. This CDR3 is 17 amino acids long. Germline assignment: CDR1 LGHNT and CDR2 FRNRAP. The CDR3, as DNA: TGTGCTAGTGGTTTGCCCTCGGACAGGGGGCGATATGGGGAGCTGTTTTTT. It codes for CASGLPSDRGRYGELFF.

V and J are TRBV27 and TRBJ2-4; 8 nucleotides align to TRBD2. V lost 5 bases and J lost 2; bases outside the gene matches: 11. CDR1 and CDR2 (germline): MNHEY, SMNVEV (reference sequence). The length of the CDR3 is 17 residues. DNA for the CDR3: TGTGCCAGCAGTCCCTCGGGAGCGGGAGCGACCAAAAACATTCAGTACTTC. This sequence encodes CASSPSGAGATKNIQYF.

This clone was observed a single time. The rearrangement links TRBV28 to TRBJ1-5; D is undetermined. Germline V gene lookup returns CDR1 MDHEN and CDR2 SYDVKM. The CDR3 length is 13 residues. Trimming took off 8 bases at V and 7 bases at J, with 15 bases between the two ends. CDR3 protein: CASSGGPSQPQHF. In nucleotides, the CDR3 is TGTGCCAGCTCCGGAGGGCCTAGCCAGCCCCAGCATTTT. Based on the CDR3 plus reference TRBV28 and TRBJ1-5, the full variable domain is DVKVTQSSRYLVKRTGEKVFLECVQDMDHENMFWYRQDPGLGLRLIYFSYDVKMKEKGDIPEGYSVSREKKERFSLILESASTNQTSMYLCASSGGPSQPQHFGDGTRLSIL.

This chain joins TRBV30 and TRBJ2-1; 10 bases align to TRBD2. CDR1 and CDR2 (germline): GTSNPN, SVGIG (reference sequence). CDR3 size: 14 residues. The V gene end was trimmed by 1 base and the J gene end by 4 bases; junction bases not matched to a gene: 1. The CDR3 protein is CAWSELAGYNEQFF. In DNA form, the CDR3 reads TGTGCCTGGAGTGAACTAGCGGGATACAATGAGCAGTTCTTC. The full variable domain, completed using reference TRBV30 and TRBJ2-1, is SQTIHQWPATLVQPVGSPLSLECTVEGTSNPNLYWYRQAAGRGLQLLFYSVGIGQISSEVPQNLSASRPQDRQFILSSKKLLLSDSGFYLCAWSELAGYNEQFFGPGTRLTVL.